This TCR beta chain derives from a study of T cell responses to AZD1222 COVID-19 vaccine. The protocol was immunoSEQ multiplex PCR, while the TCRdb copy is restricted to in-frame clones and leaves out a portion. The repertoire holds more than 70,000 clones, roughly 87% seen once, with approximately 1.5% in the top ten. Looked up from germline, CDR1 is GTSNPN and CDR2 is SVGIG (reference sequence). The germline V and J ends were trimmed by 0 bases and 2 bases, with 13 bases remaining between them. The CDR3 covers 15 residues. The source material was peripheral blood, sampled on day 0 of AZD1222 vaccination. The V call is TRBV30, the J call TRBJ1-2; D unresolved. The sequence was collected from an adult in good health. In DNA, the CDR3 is TGTGCCTGGAGTGTACCCGGTACGGCGAACTATGGCTACACCTTC. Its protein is CAWSVPGTANYGYTF.